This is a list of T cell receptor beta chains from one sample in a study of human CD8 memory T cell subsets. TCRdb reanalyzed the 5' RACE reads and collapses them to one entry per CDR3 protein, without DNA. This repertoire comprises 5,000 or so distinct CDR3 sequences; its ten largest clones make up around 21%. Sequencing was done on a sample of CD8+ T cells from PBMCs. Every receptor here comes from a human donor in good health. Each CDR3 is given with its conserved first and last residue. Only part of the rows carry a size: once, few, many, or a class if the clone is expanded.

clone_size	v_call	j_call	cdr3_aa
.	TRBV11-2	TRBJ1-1	CASSFQENTEAFF
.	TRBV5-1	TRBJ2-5	CASSLDGRLGETQYF
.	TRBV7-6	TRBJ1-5	CASSLLGFNQPQHF
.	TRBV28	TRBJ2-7	CASSSGQGPSHEQYF
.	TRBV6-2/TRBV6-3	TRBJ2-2	CASSPTSDTGELFF
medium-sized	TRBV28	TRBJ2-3	CASSLRDLSTDTQYF
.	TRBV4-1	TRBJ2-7	CASSQSGGFSSYEQYF
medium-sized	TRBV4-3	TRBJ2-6	CASSQDASSSGANVLTF
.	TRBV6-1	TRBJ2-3	CASSEKGDTDTQYF
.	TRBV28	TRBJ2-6	CASSYRVSGANVLTF
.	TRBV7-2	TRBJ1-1	CASSARENTEAFF
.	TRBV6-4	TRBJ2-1	CASSDSRNSYNEQFF
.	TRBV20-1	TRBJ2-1	CSASSGPGGVEIYNEQFF
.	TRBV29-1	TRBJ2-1	CSVWEPPQGVKDNEQFF
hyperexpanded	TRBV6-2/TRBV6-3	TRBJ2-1	CASSYSSGGANEQFF
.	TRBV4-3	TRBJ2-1	CASSQEVSGGYNEQFF
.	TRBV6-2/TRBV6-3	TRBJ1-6	CASSPPGEVSSSPLHF
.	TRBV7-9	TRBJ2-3	CASSLVGGRTDTQYF
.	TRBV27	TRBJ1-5	CASSPRTGSGQPQHF
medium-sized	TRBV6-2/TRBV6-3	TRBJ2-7	CASSYTASSYEQYF
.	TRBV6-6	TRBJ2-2	CASSQGGAETGELFF
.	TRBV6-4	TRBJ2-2	CASSDSGSMGTGELFF
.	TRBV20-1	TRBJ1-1	CSARAAQGIETEAFF
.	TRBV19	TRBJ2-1	CASSIDLGQPLNEQFF
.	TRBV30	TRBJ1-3	CAWTVGAELGGNTIYF
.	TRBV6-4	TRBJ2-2	CASSANSETGELFF
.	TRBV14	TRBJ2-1	CASSQGTGLHEQFF
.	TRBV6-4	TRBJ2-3	CASSEGGGSTDTQYF
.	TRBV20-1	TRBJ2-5	CSARGTSGGPTQETQYF
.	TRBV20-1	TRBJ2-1	CSARDQEPRRSYNEQFF
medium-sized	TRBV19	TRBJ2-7	CASTLQDGSSHEQYF
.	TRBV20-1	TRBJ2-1	CSARDPFQTSSNEQFF
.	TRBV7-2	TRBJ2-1	CASSYPGFYNEQFF
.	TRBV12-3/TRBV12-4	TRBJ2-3	CASSPISWGTDTQYF
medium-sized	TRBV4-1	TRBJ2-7	CASSQGEASYEQYF